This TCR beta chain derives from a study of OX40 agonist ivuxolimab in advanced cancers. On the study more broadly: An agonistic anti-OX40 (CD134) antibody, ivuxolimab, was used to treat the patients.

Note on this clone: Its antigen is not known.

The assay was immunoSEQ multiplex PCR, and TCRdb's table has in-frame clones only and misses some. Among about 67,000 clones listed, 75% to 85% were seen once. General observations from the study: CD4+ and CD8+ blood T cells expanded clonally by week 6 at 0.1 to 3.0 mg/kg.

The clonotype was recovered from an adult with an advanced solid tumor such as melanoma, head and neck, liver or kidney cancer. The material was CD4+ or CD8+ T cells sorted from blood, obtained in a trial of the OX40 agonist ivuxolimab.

The CDR3 DNA is TGTGCCAGCAGCTCGCCAAGCGTGTCTGGGGCCAACGTCCTGACTTTC. It specifies CASSSPSVSGANVLTF. The chain has TRBV7-9 and TRBJ2-6, with D uncertain. The V gene lost 4 bases and the J gene lost 1 base, with 11 bases spanning the gap. This CDR3 region has 16 residues. Germline CDR1 and CDR2: SEHNR and FQNEAQ (reference sequence).